This T cell receptor (beta chain) was found in a study of blood T cell repertoires in COVID-19. For the study at large: PBMCs, B-cell-depleted T cells, or T cells were the source of the cDNA or gDNA that made up the material.

Seattle cases were enrolled at active infection and followed longitudinally. The CDR3 spans 14 residues. Germline lookup yields CDR1 MDHEN and CDR2 SYDVKM. Trimming removed 5 bases from V and 8 bases from J, with 16 bases in between. Study processing details: How many nucleated cells were present was estimated from reference gene primer amplification. Method: immunoSEQ multiplex PCR; TCRdb's copy keeps in-frame clones and lacks some. V and J calls plus clone size are reproduced from that table; the DNA served to infer D and trimming. The data hold about 350,000 clones, with approximately 91% observed a single time.

Input material: peripheral blood. This chain links TRBV28 with TRBJ1-3, with D perhaps TRBD1 (5 bases). The clonotype was recovered from a woman in her seventies with COVID-19, enrolled during active disease. The CDR3 bases are TGTGCCAGCAGTGAGCGGGGCAGGGAACACACCATATATTTT. This gives the protein CASSERGREHTIYF. Based on the CDR3 plus reference TRBV28 and TRBJ1-3, the full variable domain is DVKVTQSSRYLVKRTGEKVFLECVQDMDHENMFWYRQDPGLGLRLIYFSYDVKMKEKGDIPEGYSVSREKKERFSLILESASTNQTSMYLCASSERGREHTIYFGEGSWLTVV.